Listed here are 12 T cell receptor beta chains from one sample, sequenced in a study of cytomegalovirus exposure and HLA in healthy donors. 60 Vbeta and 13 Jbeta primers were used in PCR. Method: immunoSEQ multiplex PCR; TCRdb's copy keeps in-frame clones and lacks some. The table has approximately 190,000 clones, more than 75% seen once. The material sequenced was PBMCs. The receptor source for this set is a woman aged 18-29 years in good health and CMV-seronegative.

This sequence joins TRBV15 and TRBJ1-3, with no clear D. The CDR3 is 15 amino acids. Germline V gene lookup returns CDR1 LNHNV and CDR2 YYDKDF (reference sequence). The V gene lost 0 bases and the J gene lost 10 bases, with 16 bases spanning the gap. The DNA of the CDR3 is TGTGCCACCAGCAGAGATCTGCAGGCCGGGAGGACCATATATTTT. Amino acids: CATSRDLQAGRTIYF.

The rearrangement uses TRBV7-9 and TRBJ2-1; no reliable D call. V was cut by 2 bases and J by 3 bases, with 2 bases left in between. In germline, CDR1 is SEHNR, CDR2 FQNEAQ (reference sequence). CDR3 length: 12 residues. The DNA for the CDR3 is TGTGCCAGCAGCTTACTCTACAATGAGCAGTTCTTC. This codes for CASSLLYNEQFF.

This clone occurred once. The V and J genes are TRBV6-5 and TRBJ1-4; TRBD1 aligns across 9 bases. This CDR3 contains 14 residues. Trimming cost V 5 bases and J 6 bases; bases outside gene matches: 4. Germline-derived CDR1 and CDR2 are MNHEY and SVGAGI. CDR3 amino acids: CASSDGQGHEKLFF. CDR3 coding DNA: TGTGCCAGCAGTGATGGACAGGGGCATGAAAAACTGTTTTTT.

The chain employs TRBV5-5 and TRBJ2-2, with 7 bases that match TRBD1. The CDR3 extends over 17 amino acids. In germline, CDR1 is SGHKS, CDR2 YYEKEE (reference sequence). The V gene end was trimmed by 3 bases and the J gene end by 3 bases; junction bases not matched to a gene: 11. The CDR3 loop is CASSSKGDRRDTGELFF. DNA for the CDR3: TGTGCCAGCAGCTCCAAAGGGGACAGACGGGACACCGGGGAGCTGTTTTTT.

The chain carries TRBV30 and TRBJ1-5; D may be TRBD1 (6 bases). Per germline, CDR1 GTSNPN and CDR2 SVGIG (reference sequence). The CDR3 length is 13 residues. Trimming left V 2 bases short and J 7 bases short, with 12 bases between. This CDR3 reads CAWSTNREQPQHF. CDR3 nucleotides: TGTGCCTGGAGTACTAACAGGGAACAGCCCCAGCATTTT.

For the CDR3, the DNA is TGTGCCAGCAGTCCGTATAGCGCAACTAATGAAAAACTGTTTTTT. Translation gives CASSPYSATNEKLFF. The chain joins TRBV27 to TRBJ1-4; D gene ambiguous. The CDR3 spans 15 residues. Trimming removed 5 bases at V and 0 bases at J, with 10 bases between. From germline, CDR1 is MNHEY and CDR2 SMNVEV (reference sequence). The complete variable domain, with remaining parts taken from reference TRBV27 and TRBJ1-4, reads EAQVTQNPRYLITVTGKKLTVTCSQNMNHEYMSWYRQDPGLGLRQIYYSMNVEVTDKGDVPEGYKVSRKEKRNFPLILESPSPNQTSLYFCASSPYSATNEKLFFGSGTQLSVL.

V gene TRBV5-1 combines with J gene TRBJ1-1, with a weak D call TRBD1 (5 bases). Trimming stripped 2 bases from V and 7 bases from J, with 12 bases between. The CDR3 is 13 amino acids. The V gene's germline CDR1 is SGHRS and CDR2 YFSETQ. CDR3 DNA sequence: TGCGCCAGCAGCTTCGGCACCCAGGGTGAAGCTTTCTTT. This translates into CASSFGTQGEAFF.

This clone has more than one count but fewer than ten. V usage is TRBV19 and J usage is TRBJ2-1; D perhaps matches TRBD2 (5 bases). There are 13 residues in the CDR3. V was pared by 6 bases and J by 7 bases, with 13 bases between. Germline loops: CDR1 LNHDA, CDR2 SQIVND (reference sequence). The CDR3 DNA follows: TGTGCCAGTAGGCCCCCTGCGGGTAATGAGCAGTTCTTC. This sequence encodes CASRPPAGNEQFF.

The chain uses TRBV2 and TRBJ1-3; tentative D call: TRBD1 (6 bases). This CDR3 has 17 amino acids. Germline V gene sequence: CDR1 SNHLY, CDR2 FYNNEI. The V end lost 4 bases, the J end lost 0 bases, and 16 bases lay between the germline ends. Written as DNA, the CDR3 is TGTGCCAGCAGTGTTGGACAGTTTGGCTTCTCTGGAAACACCATATATTTT. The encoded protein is CASSVGQFGFSGNTIYF.

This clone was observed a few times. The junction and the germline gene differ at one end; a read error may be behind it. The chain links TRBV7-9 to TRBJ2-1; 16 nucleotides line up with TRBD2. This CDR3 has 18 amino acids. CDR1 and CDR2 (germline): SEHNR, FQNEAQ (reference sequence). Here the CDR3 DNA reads TGTTCCAGCAGCTTAGGGGGGACTAGCGGGGGGGAAGCCAATGAGCAGTTCTTC. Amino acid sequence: CSSSLGGTSGGEANEQFF.

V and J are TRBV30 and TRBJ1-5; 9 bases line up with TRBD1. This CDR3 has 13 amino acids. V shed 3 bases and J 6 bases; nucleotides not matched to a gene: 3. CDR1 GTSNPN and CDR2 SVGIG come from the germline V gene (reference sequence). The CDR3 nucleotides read TGTGCCTGGAGCACAGGGGGCGGTCAGCCCCAGCATTTT. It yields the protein CAWSTGGGQPQHF.

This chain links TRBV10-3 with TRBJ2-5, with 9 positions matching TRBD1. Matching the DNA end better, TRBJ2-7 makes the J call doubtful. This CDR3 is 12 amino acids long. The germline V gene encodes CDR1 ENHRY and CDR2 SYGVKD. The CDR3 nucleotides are TGTGCCGGCGGACAGGGGAACTACGAGCAGTACTTC. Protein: CAGGQGNYEQYF.